The 30 T cell receptor beta chains listed next were all sequenced from one sample in a study of control samples from healthy donors and cancer patients. Clones were read by immunoSEQ multiplex PCR, and TCRdb kept only the in-frame ones, dropping some. The sample has around 94,000 clones; 75% to 95% are singletons. Sample: blood. The receptors were sampled from a woman aged 18 to 35 in good health.

The V call is TRBV3-1 (or the pseudogene TRBV3-2), the J call TRBJ1-4; 7 bases fit TRBD1. Germline loops: CDR1 LGHDT, CDR2 YNNKEL (reference sequence). V was clipped by 4 bases and J by 9 bases; unmatched bases: 8. There are 14 residues in the CDR3. DNA for the CDR3: TGTGCCAGCAGCCGGGGGACAGCCAATAAAAAACTGTTTTTT. Translated: CASSRGTANKKLFF.

The rearrangement links TRBV9 to TRBJ1-1, with D tentatively TRBD1 (6 bases). Germline CDR1 SGDLS, CDR2 YYNGEE. The CDR3 is made up of 20 amino acids. Trimming removed 4 bases at V and 3 bases at J, with 31 bases between. Written as DNA, the CDR3 is TGTGCCAGCAGCCCCCCTACGGAGCAGGGGCCAGTTGGATGGCACACTGAAGCTTTCTTT. This gives the protein CASSPPTEQGPVGWHTEAFF.

V usage is TRBV6-5 and J usage is TRBJ2-1; TRBD2 matches 7 bases. This CDR3 contains 15 residues. Per the germline V gene, CDR1 is MNHEY and CDR2 is SVGAGI. Losses at the gene ends were 6 bases for V and 7 bases for J; bases not matched to a gene: 12. CDR3 protein: CASRTGLAVGNEQFF. As DNA, the CDR3 is TGTGCCAGCAGAACAGGCCTAGCGGTGGGTAATGAGCAGTTCTTC.

The chain has TRBV5-1 and TRBJ1-2, with D tentatively TRBD1 (5 bases). The CDR3 is 14 amino acids. Germline V gene lookup returns CDR1 SGHRS and CDR2 YFSETQ. Trimming took 1 base from V and 6 from J, leaving 13 bases between them. The CDR3 reads CASSLPGLSDGYTF. CDR3 DNA: TGCGCCAGCAGCTTGCCAGGGTTGTCGGATGGCTACACCTTC.

This chain uses TRBV28 with TRBJ1-4; D perhaps matches TRBD1 (6 bases). V was clipped by 5 bases and J by 7 bases, with 20 bases between them. Germline CDR1 and CDR2: MDHEN and SYDVKM. The CDR3 is 16 amino acids. Here the CDR3 reads CASSGGAPTSREKLFF. DNA for the CDR3: TGTGCCAGCAGTGGGGGGGCCCCTACGTCTCGTGAAAAACTGTTTTTT.

The chain carries TRBV21-1 and TRBJ2-3; the listed D gene, TRBD1, was not tested against the DNA. TRBV21-1 is designated a pseudogene. This CDR3 is built from 16 residues. Here the CDR3 reads CASSEPGQPRPDTQYF. CDR3 DNA: TGTGCCAGCAGCGAACCGGGACAGCCTAGACCAGATACGCAGTATTTT.

The gene calls are TRBV5-8 and TRBJ2-5, with 8 bases that match TRBD1. Per germline, CDR1 SGHTS and CDR2 YDEGEE. J was trimmed by 5 bases and V by 4 bases; bases with no gene match: 10. The length of the CDR3 is 15 residues. Here the CDR3 DNA reads TGTGCCAGCAGCACATATCGACAGGGGACCGAGACCCAGTACTTC. Translation gives CASSTYRQGTETQYF.

The rearrangement joins TRBV11-3 to TRBJ2-2, with D perhaps TRBD1 or TRBD2 (5 bases each). Trimming took 4 bases from V and 8 from J, leaving 8 bases between them. The CDR3 is made up of 12 amino acids. The germline gives CDR1 SGHNT, CDR2 YENEEA. The CDR3 sequence is CASSSWGGELFF. The CDR3 coding sequence is TGTGCCAGCAGCTCCTGGGGGGGGGAGCTGTTTTTT.

The chain carries TRBV6-5 and TRBJ1-1; no clear D. This CDR3 comprises 12 residues. Trimming removed 4 bases at V and 3 bases at J, with 6 bases between. Per the germline V gene, CDR1 is MNHEY and CDR2 is SVGAGI. CDR3 in amino acids: CASSFRYTEAFF. CDR3 sequence (DNA): TGTGCCAGCAGTTTCCGTTACACTGAAGCTTTCTTT.

CDR3 DNA: TGTGCCAGCAGCCCACCGGGCGCGGGGAGGGTCGAGCAGTACTTC. Translating it yields CASSPPGAGRVEQYF. This sequence joins TRBV11-1 and TRBJ2-7; 7 bases fit TRBD2. CDR3 length equals 15 residues. Germline V gene sequence: CDR1 SGHAT, CDR2 FQDESV (reference sequence). The trim removed 5 bases at V and 6 bases at J, leaving 13 bases unmatched.

The CDR3 DNA reads as TGTGCCAGCAGCTTAGTTTCGACGGGGAACACTGAAGCTTTCTTT. This encodes CASSLVSTGNTEAFF. The chain couples TRBV7-9 to TRBJ1-1; no firm D call. Trimming left V 1 base short and J 1 base short, with 10 bases between. Germline CDR1 and CDR2: SEHNR and FQNEAQ (reference sequence). The CDR3 runs to 15 residues. Full variable domain (missing parts from reference TRBV7-9 and TRBJ1-1): DTGVSQNPRHKITKRGQNVTFRCDPISEHNRLYWYRQTLGQGPEFLTYFQNEAQLEKSRLLSDRFSAERPKGSFSTLEIQRTEQGDSAMYLCASSLVSTGNTEAFFGQGTRLTVV.

V is TRBV29-1 and J is TRBJ2-2; D not resolved. V was shortened by 5 bases and J by 3 bases, with 7 bases between the two germline ends. The CDR3 is made up of 12 amino acids. Germline values: CDR1 SQVTM, CDR2 ANQGSEA. CDR3 sequence: CSVSRDTGELFF. CDR3 bases: TGCAGCGTTTCTCGGGACACCGGGGAGCTGTTTTTT.

The V call is TRBV7-2, the J call TRBJ2-5; no reliable D call. The CDR3 is made up of 13 amino acids. CDR1 SGHTA and CDR2 FQGNSA come from the germline V gene. Trimming stripped 1 base from V and 9 bases from J, with 12 bases between. The CDR3 DNA sequence: TGTGCCAGCAGCTTAGTCTCAGGTCCTGCCCAGTACTTC. Translation gives CASSLVSGPAQYF. The variable domain in full, completed from reference TRBV7-2 and TRBJ2-5, reads GAGVSQSPSNKVTEKGKDVELRCDPISGHTALYWYRQSLGQGLEFLIYFQGNSAPDKSGLPSDRFSAERTGGSVSTLTIQRTQQEDSAVYLCASSLVSGPAQYFGPGTRLLVL.

Notes on this clone: One end of the junction fails to match germline, which may point to a read error. Other DNA variants within this sample encode the same CDR3. This chain connects TRBV7-9 to TRBJ1-1; D is unclear. The CDR3 is 13 residues long. The germline V gene encodes CDR1 SEHNR and CDR2 FQNEAQ (reference sequence). The CDR3 DNA is TGTGCCAGCAGTTTAGGGATGAACACTGAAGCTTTCTTT. The encoded protein is CASSLGMNTEAFF.

V and J are TRBV5-8 and TRBJ2-3; TRBD2 matches 12 bases. Per germline, CDR1 SGHTS and CDR2 YDEGEE. The CDR3 runs to 15 residues. J was trimmed by 6 bases and V by 0 bases; bases with no gene match: 2. This chain's CDR3 is CASSLASGGADTQYF. The DNA for the CDR3 is TGTGCCAGCAGCTTGGCTAGCGGGGGGGCGGATACGCAGTATTTT.

This clone was observed a single time. V gene TRBV15 combines with J gene TRBJ2-3; tentatively, D is TRBD2 (5 bases). The CDR3 length is 14 residues. V was shortened by 3 bases and J by 2 bases, with 9 bases between the two germline ends. Germline CDR1 is LNHNV and CDR2 is YYDKDF (reference sequence). The CDR3, as DNA: TGTGCCACCAGCAGCGAGGGTGTCACAGATACGCAGTATTTT. This encodes CATSSEGVTDTQYF.

This clone was observed a single time. The chain combines TRBV13 with TRBJ2-7, with D perhaps TRBD2 (6 bases). Trimming removed 3 bases at V and 0 bases at J, with 12 bases between. This CDR3 comprises 15 residues. Looked up from germline, CDR1 is PRHDT and CDR2 is FYEKMQ (reference sequence). CDR3 residues: CASSFGGEASYEQYF. CDR3 bases: TGTGCCAGCAGCTTCGGTGGGGAGGCCTCCTACGAGCAGTACTTC.

The rearrangement joins TRBV5-1 to TRBJ1-1; maybe TRBD1 (5 bases). Trimming pared 5 bases from V and 0 bases from J, leaving 14 bases between. Germline CDR1 is SGHRS and CDR2 is YFSETQ. The CDR3 spans 15 residues. Written as DNA, the CDR3 is TGCGCCAGCAGGGCCAGCGGGGGAATGAACACTGAAGCTTTCTTT. Amino acid sequence: CASRASGGMNTEAFF.

The rearrangement joins TRBV5-1 to TRBJ2-3; 7 nucleotides align to TRBD2. Trimming took 5 bases from V and 0 from J; bases not matched to a gene: 18. CDR1 is SGHRS, CDR2 YFSETQ, per germline. The CDR3 has 19 amino acids. CDR3 sequence (DNA): TGCGCCAGCAGTTCTATGGTCAGCGGGGCGCGCTCTAGCACAGATACGCAGTATTTT. Residues: CASSSMVSGARSSTDTQYF.

Remarks on this clone: Other DNA sequences from this sample encode an identical CDR3 as well. V gene TRBV7-2 combines with J gene TRBJ1-2; D is possibly TRBD1 (6 bases). The CDR3 runs 14 residues. Germline lookup yields CDR1 SGHTA and CDR2 FQGNSA. V gave up 1 base and J gave up 8 bases, with 14 bases separating them. The CDR3, as DNA: TGTGCCAGCAGCTTAGATGTGGGGGCGGGGGGCTACACCTTC. Translation gives CASSLDVGAGGYTF. Full variable domain (remainder filled in from reference TRBV7-2 and TRBJ1-2): GAGVSQSPSNKVTEKGKDVELRCDPISGHTALYWYRQSLGQGLEFLIYFQGNSAPDKSGLPSDRFSAERTGGSVSTLTIQRTQQEDSAVYLCASSLDVGAGGYTFGSGTRLTVV.

V and J are TRBV10-3 and TRBJ2-5, with D possibly TRBD1 on 5 matching bases. V was shortened by 0 bases and J by 7 bases, with 9 bases between the two germline ends. Per the germline V gene, CDR1 is ENHRY and CDR2 is SYGVKD. The CDR3 is made up of 13 amino acids. The CDR3 nucleotides read TGTGCCATCAGTGAGTCATCGCAGGGGACCCAGTACTTC. Its protein product is CAISESSQGTQYF.

The J gene is TRBJ2-7, the V gene TRBV19, with D perhaps TRBD2 (5 bases). This CDR3 spans 15 amino acids. Germline loops: CDR1 LNHDA, CDR2 SQIVND (reference sequence). Trimming took off 3 bases at V and 0 bases at J, with 12 bases between the two ends. The CDR3 bases are TGTGCCAGTAGTATGGGTGGGAGTAGCTCCTACGAGCAGTACTTC. It yields the protein CASSMGGSSSYEQYF. Together with reference TRBV19 and TRBJ2-7, the CDR3 gives the full variable domain: DGGITQSPKYLFRKEGQNVTLSCEQNLNHDAMYWYRQDPGQGLRLIYYSQIVNDFQKGDIAEGYSVSREKKESFPLTVTSAQKNPTAFYLCASSMGGSSSYEQYFGPGTRLTVT.

This clone is a singleton in its sample. The rearrangement joins TRBV5-4 to TRBJ2-7, with TRBD2 identical over 13 bases. CDR3 length equals 18 residues. With 1 base clipped from V and 0 bases from J, the junction kept 7 bases outside the gene matches. Germline V gene data show CDR1 as SGHNT and CDR2 as YYREEE (reference sequence). The CDR3 DNA sequence: TGTGCCAGCAGCTTGCCGACTAGCGGGGGGCCTTACTCCTACGAGCAGTACTTC. It codes for CASSLPTSGGPYSYEQYF.

This chain links TRBV7-9 with TRBJ1-1, with 8 bases lining up with TRBD1. From germline, CDR1 is SEHNR and CDR2 FQNEAQ (reference sequence). V dropped 3 bases and J dropped 3; count of bases not matched to a gene: 0. The CDR3 is 13 amino acids. The CDR3 nucleotides read TGTGCCAGCAGCTTGACAGGGGACACTGAAGCTTTCTTT. Protein: CASSLTGDTEAFF.

V and J are TRBV19 and TRBJ2-3, with D possibly matching TRBD1 (5 bases). CDR3 length: 17 amino acids. V was pared by 5 bases and J by 4 bases, with 22 bases between. Germline-derived CDR1 and CDR2 are LNHDA and SQIVND (reference sequence). CDR3 nucleotides: TGTGCCAGTAGTCCAAGTGGGGCCGCCGGTGGCGCAGATACGCAGTATTTT. It yields the protein CASSPSGAAGGADTQYF.

The chain links TRBV27 to TRBJ1-1; D not certain. Germline CDR1 and CDR2: MNHEY and SMNVEV (reference sequence). Trimming took 5 bases from V and 1 from J, leaving 14 bases between them. CDR3 length equals 15 residues. The CDR3 sequence: CASSPPRTGNTEAFF. In DNA form, the CDR3 reads TGTGCCAGCAGTCCCCCTAGGACGGGGAACACTGAAGCTTTCTTT.

The J gene is TRBJ1-5, the V gene TRBV10-3; D is ambiguous. The ends were cut back, 0 bases at V and 6 bases at J, with 12 bases in the middle. The V gene's germline CDR1 is ENHRY and CDR2 SYGVKD. The CDR3 has 15 residues. The CDR3: CAISESSGEGQPQHF. The DNA for the CDR3 is TGTGCCATCAGTGAGTCGTCTGGGGAGGGTCAGCCCCAGCATTTT.

This chain connects TRBV12-3 or TRBV12-4 to TRBJ2-5; D is undetermined. The CDR3 sequence is 11 residues long. Trimming removed 5 bases from V and 5 bases from J, with 6 bases in between. The CDR3 region is CASSIGETQYF. DNA of the CDR3: TGTGCCAGCAGTATAGGCGAGACCCAGTACTTC.

This clone occurred once. V gene TRBV6-1 combines with J gene TRBJ2-5; D is undetermined. V dropped 2 bases and J dropped 6 bases, with 7 bases sitting between them. The CDR3 extends over 12 amino acids. Germline CDR1 and CDR2: MNHNS and SASEGT. The CDR3, as DNA: TGTGCCAGCAGTGAAATCGGAAAGACCCAGTACTTC. Its protein is CASSEIGKTQYF.

This clone was seen a handful of times. CDR3 in amino acids: CASSPAAGGYNEQFF. CDR3 bases: TGTGCCAGCAGCCCCGCGGCGGGGGGTTACAATGAGCAGTTCTTC. The genes are TRBV7-3 and TRBJ2-1; TRBD2 matches 8 bases. In germline, CDR1 is SGHTA, CDR2 FQGTGA. Trimming at V came to 5 bases and at J to 4 bases, leaving 7 bases not matched to a gene. The CDR3 has 15 residues. Together with reference TRBV7-3 and TRBJ2-1, the CDR3 gives the full variable domain: GAGVSQTPSNKVTEKGKYVELRCDPISGHTALYWYRQSLGQGPEFLIYFQGTGAADDSGLPNDRFFAVRPEGSVSTLKIQRTERGDSAVYLCASSPAAGGYNEQFFGPGTRLTVL.